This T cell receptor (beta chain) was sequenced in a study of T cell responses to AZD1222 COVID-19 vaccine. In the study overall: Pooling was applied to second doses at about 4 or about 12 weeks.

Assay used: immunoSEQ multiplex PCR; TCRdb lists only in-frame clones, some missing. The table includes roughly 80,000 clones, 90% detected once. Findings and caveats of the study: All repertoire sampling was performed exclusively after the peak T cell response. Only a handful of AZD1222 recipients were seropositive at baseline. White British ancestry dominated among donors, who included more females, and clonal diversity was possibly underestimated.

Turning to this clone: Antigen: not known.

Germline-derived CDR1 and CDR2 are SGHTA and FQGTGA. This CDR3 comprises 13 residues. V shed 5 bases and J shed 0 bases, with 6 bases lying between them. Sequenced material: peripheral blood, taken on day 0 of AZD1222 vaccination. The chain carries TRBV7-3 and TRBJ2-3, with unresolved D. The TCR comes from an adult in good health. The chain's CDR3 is CASSLASTDTQYF. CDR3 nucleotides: TGTGCCAGCAGCCTCGCCAGCACAGATACGCAGTATTTT.